A selection of T cell receptor beta chains follows, all from one sample in a study of radiotherapy plus CTLA-4 blockade in lung cancer. TCRdb keeps only in-frame clones here, not all; method: immunoSEQ multiplex PCR. The sample includes approximately 72,000 clones, 78% seen only once; the top ten take about 6.6%. The input for sequencing was peripheral blood, taken from a patient treated with radiotherapy plus ipilimumab. Source of these receptors: a human donor with non-small cell lung cancer who had a complete response to radiotherapy plus ipilimumab. The CDR3 runs from the conserved cysteine through the conserved F or W. Each record gives: V gene, J gene, D gene, clone size, CDR3 protein, CDR3 DNA. A D gene is named only where the DNA matches it firmly. Clone size is shown for a subset of rows, as once, few, many or a class of expanded clone.

TRBV30	TRBJ1-2	-	-	CAWDNQTNYGYTF	TGTGCCTGGGACAACCAGACTAACTATGGCTACACCTTC
TRBV6-5	TRBJ1-5	-	-	CASSSLQGSNQPQHF	TGTGCCAGCAGTTCCCTACAGGGTAGCAATCAGCCCCAGCATTTT
TRBV5-1	TRBJ1-1	TRBD1	-	CASSQQRQGAQSTEAFF	TGCGCCAGCAGCCAACAAAGACAGGGGGCGCAGAGCACTGAAGCTTTCTTT
TRBV7-2	TRBJ1-6	TRBD1	-	CASSSRDRPNSPLHF	TGTGCCAGCAGCTCCCGGGACAGGCCTAATTCACCCCTCCACTTT
TRBV30	TRBJ1-1	-	-	CAWATVTEAFF	TGTGCCTGGGCAACGGTAACTGAAGCTTTCTTT
TRBV6-1	TRBJ2-6	-	-	CASRAGRRGANVLTF	TGTGCCAGCAGGGCAGGGAGAAGGGGGGCCAACGTCCTGACTTTC
TRBV30	TRBJ2-2	-	-	CAWSGGRTYTGELFF	TGTGCCTGGAGTGGGGGGAGGACTTACACCGGGGAGCTGTTTTTT
TRBV18	TRBJ1-5	-	-	CASSGLGNQPQHF	TGTGCCAGCTCGGGACTGGGCAATCAGCCCCAGCATTTT
TRBV10-3	TRBJ1-6	-	-	CAISENQGHNSPLHF	TGTGCCATCAGTGAGAATCAGGGGCACAATTCACCCCTCCACTTT
TRBV12-5	TRBJ2-4	-	few	CASGHIWGNIQYF	TGTGCTAGTGGTCATATCTGGGGAAACATTCAGTACTTC
TRBV10-1	TRBJ2-1	TRBD2	-	CASSDQLAGYNEQFF	TGCGCCAGCAGTGATCAACTAGCGGGATACAATGAGCAGTTCTTC
TRBV29-1	TRBJ1-1	-	-	CSVDYKGGAFTEAFF	TGCAGCGTGGACTACAAGGGAGGGGCGTTCACTGAAGCTTTCTTT
TRBV5-4	TRBJ2-5	TRBD1	few	CASSGDREETQYF	TGTGCCAGCAGCGGGGACAGGGAAGAGACCCAGTACTTC
TRBV7-9	TRBJ1-1	-	-	CASSLQANTEAFF	TGTGCCAGCAGCCTGCAGGCGAACACTGAAGCTTTCTTT
TRBV2	TRBJ1-2	-	once	CASSGTALVGGYTF	TGTGCCAGCAGTGGGACAGCGTTAGTGGGAGGCTACACCTTC
TRBV28	TRBJ1-6	-	few	CASSLFVQGNSPLHF	TGTGCCAGCAGTTTATTTGTGCAGGGGAATTCACCCCTCCACTTT
TRBV6-5	TRBJ2-1	-	-	CASSPDRQYRFDLFF	TGTGCCAGCAGCCCTGACAGGCAGTATAGGTTTGATTTGTTCTTC
TRBV6-6	TRBJ1-3	-	few	CASSYSTERIGNTIYF	TGTGCCAGCAGTTACTCGACCGAGCGTATAGGAAACACCATATATTTT
TRBV4-1	TRBJ1-6	-	few	CASSQGGASYNSPLHF	TGCGCCAGCAGCCAAGGCGGGGCCTCCTATAATTCACCCCTCCACTTT
TRBV11-2	TRBJ2-1	-	-	CASSSIDGYNEQFF	TGTGCCAGCAGCTCAATCGACGGATACAATGAGCAGTTCTTC
TRBV11-3	TRBJ2-2	TRBD1	-	CASSHGQGLPGELFF	TGTGCCAGCAGCCATGGACAGGGGCTCCCCGGGGAGCTGTTTTTT
TRBV27	TRBJ1-5	-	-	CASKGGSYSNQPQHF	TGTGCCAGCAAGGGGGGGAGTTATAGCAATCAGCCCCAGCATTTT
TRBV19	TRBJ1-2	TRBD1	-	CASMDPRGWGTGLYGYTF	TGTGCCAGTATGGACCCGAGAGGTTGGGGGACAGGGCTCTATGGCTACACCTTC
TRBV7-9	TRBJ2-7	TRBD2	-	CASSPGTSGYEQYF	TGTGCCAGCAGCCCCGGGACTAGCGGCTACGAGCAGTACTTC
TRBV30	TRBJ1-6	TRBD1	-	CAWRDRSPLHF	TGTGCCTGGAGGGACAGGTCACCCCTCCACTTT
TRBV6-1	TRBJ1-2	-	-	CVSDRLLGYTF	TGTGTCTCAGACAGGCTATTGGGCTACACCTTC
TRBV7-2	TRBJ2-1	TRBD2	-	CASSRGGPEQFF	TGTGCCAGCAGCCGCGGGGGGCCCGAGCAGTTCTTC
TRBV7-8	TRBJ1-5	-	-	CASSTAYYSNQPQHF	TGTGCCAGCAGCACGGCATACTATAGCAATCAGCCCCAGCATTTT
TRBV5-1	TRBJ1-3	TRBD1	-	CASSLGVDRGTLGNTIYF	TGCGCCAGCAGCTTGGGAGTGGACAGGGGCACTCTTGGAAACACCATATATTTT
TRBV19	TRBJ1-5	-	-	CASSLGRSPGQPQHF	TGTGCCAGTAGCTTAGGTCGTTCCCCCGGGCAGCCCCAGCATTTT
TRBV5-8	TRBJ1-1	-	-	CASSLRTEAFF	TGTGCCAGCAGCTTGAGGACTGAAGCTTTCTTT
TRBV5-6	TRBJ1-2	TRBD1	once	CASSAATGGRGYTF	TGTGCCAGCAGCGCAGCGACAGGGGGCCGGGGCTACACCTTC
TRBV18	TRBJ2-3	-	-	CASSPPSKGADTQYF	TGTGCCAGCTCACCACCGAGCAAAGGGGCAGATACGCAGTATTTT
TRBV2	TRBJ2-5	TRBD2	-	CASSPERGQETQYF	TGTGCCAGCAGCCCTGAGCGGGGCCAAGAGACCCAGTACTTC
TRBV11-3	TRBJ2-5	TRBD2	-	CASSLRPLAGGGETQYF	TGTGCCAGCAGCTTAAGACCCCTAGCGGGAGGTGGTGAGACCCAGTACTTC
TRBV5-1	TRBJ1-3	-	-	CASSLDQGFLSGNTIYF	TGCGCCAGCAGCTTGGATCAGGGTTTCTTGTCTGGAAACACCATATATTTT
TRBV7-8	TRBJ2-3	TRBD2	-	CASSQSGGRTSGIDTQYF	TGTGCCAGCAGTCAGTCGGGAGGGAGGACTAGCGGGATAGATACGCAGTATTTT
TRBV15	TRBJ2-2	-	-	CATSRAEANTGELFF	TGTGCCACCAGCAGAGCGGAGGCGAACACCGGGGAGCTGTTTTTT